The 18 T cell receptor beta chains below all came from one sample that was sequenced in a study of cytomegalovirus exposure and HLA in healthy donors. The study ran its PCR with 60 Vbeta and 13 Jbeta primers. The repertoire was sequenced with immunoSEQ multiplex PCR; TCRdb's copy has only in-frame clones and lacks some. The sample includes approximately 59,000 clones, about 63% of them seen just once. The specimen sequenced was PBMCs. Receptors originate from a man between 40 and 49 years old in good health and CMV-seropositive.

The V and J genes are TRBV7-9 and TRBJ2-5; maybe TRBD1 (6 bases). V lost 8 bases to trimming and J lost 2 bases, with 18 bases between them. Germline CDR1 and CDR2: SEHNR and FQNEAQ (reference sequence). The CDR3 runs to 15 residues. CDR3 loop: CASQMGTLMQETQYF. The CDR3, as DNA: TGTGCCAGCCAGATGGGGACACTAATGCAAGAGACCCAGTACTTC.

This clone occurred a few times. The CDR3 loop is CASSNSALIRDRRGEAFF. The CDR3 DNA reads TGTGCCAGCAGCAATTCAGCCTTAATTCGAGACAGGCGCGGTGAAGCTTTCTTT. The chain recombines TRBV21-1 with TRBJ1-1; the D call TRBD1 from the table was never checked on the DNA. TRBV21-1 corresponds to a pseudogene. The CDR3 length is 18 residues.

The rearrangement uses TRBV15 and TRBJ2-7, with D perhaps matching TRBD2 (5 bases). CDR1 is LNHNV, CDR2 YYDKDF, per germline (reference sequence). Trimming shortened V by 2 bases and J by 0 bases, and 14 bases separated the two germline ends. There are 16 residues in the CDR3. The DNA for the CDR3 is TGTGCCACCAGCAGAAAACTAGACCTTATCTCCTACGAGCAGTACTTC. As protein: CATSRKLDLISYEQYF.

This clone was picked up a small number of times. The CDR3 DNA reads as TGTGCCAGCAGCAACATCCACACCGGGGAGCTGTTTTTT. This encodes CASSNIHTGELFF. The J gene is TRBJ2-2, the V gene TRBV7-3; D ambiguous. V was pared by 5 bases and J by 3 bases, with 7 bases between. The CDR3 totals 13 residues. Germline V gene sequence: CDR1 SGHTA, CDR2 FQGTGA.

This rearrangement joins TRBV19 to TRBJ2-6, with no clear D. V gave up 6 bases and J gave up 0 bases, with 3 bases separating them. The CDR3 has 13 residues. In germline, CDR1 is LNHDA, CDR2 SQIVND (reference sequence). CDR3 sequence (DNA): TGTGCCAGTAGCTTCTCTGGGGCCAACGTCCTGACTTTC. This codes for CASSFSGANVLTF.

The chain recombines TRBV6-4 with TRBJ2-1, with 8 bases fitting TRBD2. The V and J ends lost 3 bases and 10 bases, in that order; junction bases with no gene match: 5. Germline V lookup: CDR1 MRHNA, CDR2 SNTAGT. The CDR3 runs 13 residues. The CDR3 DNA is TGTGCCAGCAGTGAGGGAGCGGGAGTCGAGCAGTTCTTC. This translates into CASSEGAGVEQFF.

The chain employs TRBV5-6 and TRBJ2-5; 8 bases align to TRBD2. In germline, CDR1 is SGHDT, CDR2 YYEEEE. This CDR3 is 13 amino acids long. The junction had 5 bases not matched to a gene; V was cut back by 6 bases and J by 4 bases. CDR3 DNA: TGTGCCAGCAACCTCGGGACTAGAGAGACCCAGTACTTC. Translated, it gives CASNLGTRETQYF.

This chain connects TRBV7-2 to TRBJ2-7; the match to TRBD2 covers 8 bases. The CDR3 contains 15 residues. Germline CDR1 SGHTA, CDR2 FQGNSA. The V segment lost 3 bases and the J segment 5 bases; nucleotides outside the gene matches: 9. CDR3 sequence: CASSFPTGGAHEQYF. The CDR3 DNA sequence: TGTGCCAGCAGCTTTCCTACCGGGGGGGCCCACGAGCAGTACTTC.

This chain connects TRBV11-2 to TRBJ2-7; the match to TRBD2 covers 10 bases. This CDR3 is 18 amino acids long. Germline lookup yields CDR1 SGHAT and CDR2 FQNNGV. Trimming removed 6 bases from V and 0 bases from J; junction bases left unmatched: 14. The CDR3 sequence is CASSPSGRMRGSSYEQYF. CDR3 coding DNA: TGTGCCAGCAGTCCTAGCGGGAGAATGAGGGGGAGCTCCTACGAGCAGTACTTC.

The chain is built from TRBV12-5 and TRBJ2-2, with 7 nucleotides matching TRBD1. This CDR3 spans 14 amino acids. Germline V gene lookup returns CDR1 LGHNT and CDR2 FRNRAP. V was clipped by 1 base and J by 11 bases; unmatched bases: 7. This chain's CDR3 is CASGLDRTGTELFF. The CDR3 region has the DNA TGTGCTAGTGGTTTGGACAGGACAGGAACTGAGCTGTTTTTT.

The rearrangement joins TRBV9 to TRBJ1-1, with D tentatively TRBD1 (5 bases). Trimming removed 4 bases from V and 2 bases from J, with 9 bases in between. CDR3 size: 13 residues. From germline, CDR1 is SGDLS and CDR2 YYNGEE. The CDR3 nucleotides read TGTGCCAGCAGCCCCGACAGCAACACTGAAGCTTTCTTT. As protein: CASSPDSNTEAFF.

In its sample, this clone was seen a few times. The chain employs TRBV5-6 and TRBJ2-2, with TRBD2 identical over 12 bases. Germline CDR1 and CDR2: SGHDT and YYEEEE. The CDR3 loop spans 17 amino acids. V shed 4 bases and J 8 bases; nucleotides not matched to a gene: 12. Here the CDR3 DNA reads TGTGCCAGCAGCACTAGGACTAGCGGGAAGAGTATAGGGGAGCTGTTTTTT. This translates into CASSTRTSGKSIGELFF. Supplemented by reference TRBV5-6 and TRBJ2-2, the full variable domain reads DAGVTQSPTHLIKTRGQQVTLRCSPKSGHDTVSWYQQALGQGPQFIFQYYEEEERQRGNFPDRFSGHQFPNYSSELNVNALLLGDSALYLCASSTRTSGKSIGELFFGEGSRLTVL.

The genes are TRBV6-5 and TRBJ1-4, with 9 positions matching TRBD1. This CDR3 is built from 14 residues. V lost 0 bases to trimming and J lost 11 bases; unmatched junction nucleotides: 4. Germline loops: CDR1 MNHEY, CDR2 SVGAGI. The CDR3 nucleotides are TGTGCCAGCAGTTACTCCGGGACAGGGTATAAACTGTTTTTT. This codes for CASSYSGTGYKLFF.

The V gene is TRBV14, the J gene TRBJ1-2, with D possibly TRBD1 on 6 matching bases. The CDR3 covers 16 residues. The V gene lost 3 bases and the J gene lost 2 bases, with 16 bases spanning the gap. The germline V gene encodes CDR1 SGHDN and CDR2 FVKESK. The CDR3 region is CASSQDIGGRNYGYTF. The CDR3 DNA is TGTGCCAGCAGCCAGGACATCGGGGGGCGCAACTATGGCTACACCTTC.

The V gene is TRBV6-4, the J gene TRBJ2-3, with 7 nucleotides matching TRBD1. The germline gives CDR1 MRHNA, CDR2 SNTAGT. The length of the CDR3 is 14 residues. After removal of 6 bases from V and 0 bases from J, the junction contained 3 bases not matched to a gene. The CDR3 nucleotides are TGTGCCAGCAGAAGACAGGGTAGCACAGATACGCAGTATTTT. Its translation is CASRRQGSTDTQYF.

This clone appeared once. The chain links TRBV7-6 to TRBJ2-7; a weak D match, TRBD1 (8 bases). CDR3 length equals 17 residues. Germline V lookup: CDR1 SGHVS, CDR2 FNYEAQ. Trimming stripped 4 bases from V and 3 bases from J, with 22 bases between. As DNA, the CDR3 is TGTGCCAGCAGCTCCAGGGGGCTGCGGGAGTCCCTCTACGAGCAGTACTTC. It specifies CASSSRGLRESLYEQYF.

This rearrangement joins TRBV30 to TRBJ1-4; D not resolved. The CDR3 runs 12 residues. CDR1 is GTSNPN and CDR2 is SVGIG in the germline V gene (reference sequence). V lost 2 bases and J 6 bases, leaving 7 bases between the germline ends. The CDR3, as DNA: TGTGCCTGGAGTATTGGAGATGAAAAACTGTTTTTT. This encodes CAWSIGDEKLFF.

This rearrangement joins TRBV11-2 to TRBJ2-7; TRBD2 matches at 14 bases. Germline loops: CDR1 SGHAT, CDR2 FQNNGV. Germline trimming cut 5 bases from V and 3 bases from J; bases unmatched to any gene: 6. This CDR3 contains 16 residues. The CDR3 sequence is CASSTRLAGGNYEQYF. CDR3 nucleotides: TGTGCCAGCAGCACAAGACTAGCGGGAGGGAACTACGAGCAGTACTTC.